These 5 T cell receptor beta chains were sequenced from one sample in a study of T cells in Graves' hyperthyroidism and ophthalmopathy. Amplified TCR beta CDR3 regions came from RNA transcripts. Initially, a first-round RT-PCR of the TCR CDR3 employed the HTBI primer set. A single record per CDR3 protein comes from TCRdb applying MiXCR to the multiplex PCR reads. The sample records some 500,000 distinct CDR3 sequences, 14% being singletons. The sample was blood. These receptor sequences come from a woman under 30 with Graves' hyperthyroidism.

This clonotype was counted at least ten times. The chain is built from TRBV5-1 and TRBJ2-1; TRBD2 is a possible D gene (6 bases). This CDR3 is 15 amino acids long. V gave up 2 bases and J gave up 4 bases, with 13 bases separating them. Germline lookup yields CDR1 SGHRS and CDR2 YFSETQ. As DNA, the CDR3 is TGCGCCAGCAGCTTAACCGGGACTTCGTACAATGAGCAGTTCTTC. Its protein product is CASSLTGTSYNEQFF.

This clonotype was seen repeatedly, ten times or more. The chain carries TRBV20-1 and TRBJ2-7; D is undetermined. In germline, CDR1 is DFQATT, CDR2 SNEGSKA (reference sequence). Trimming pared 3 bases from V and 4 bases from J, leaving 7 bases between. The CDR3 loop spans 11 amino acids. CDR3 residues: CSASMGYEQYV. As DNA, the CDR3 is TGCAGTGCTAGTATGGGATACGAGCAGTACGTC.

The chain couples TRBV6-2 or TRBV6-3 to TRBJ1-2; TRBD1 matches at 9 bases. This CDR3 comprises 16 residues. Germline loops: CDR1 MNHEY, CDR2 SVGEGT. Trimming took 5 bases from V and 1 from J; bases not matched to a gene: 8. The CDR3 is CASSRDRALNNYGYTF. The CDR3 DNA is TGTGCCAGCAGTCGGGACAGGGCGCTCAATAACTATGGCTACACCTTC.

The chain links TRBV29-1 to TRBJ1-2; TRBD1 matches at 8 bases. Per the germline V gene, CDR1 is SQVTM and CDR2 is ANQGSEA. Trimming at V came to 6 bases and at J to 8 bases, leaving 14 bases not matched to a gene. This CDR3 spans 14 amino acids. As DNA, the CDR3 is TGCAGCGTCGCCGGGGGTCAGGGGGCGAGGGGCTACACCTTC. This sequence encodes CSVAGGQGARGYTF.

This clonotype was detected ten times or more. This chain uses TRBV9 with TRBJ2-5; 9 bases are shared with TRBD2. The CDR3 spans 19 residues. With V trimmed by 4 bases and J by 4 bases, 20 bases remained unmatched. Germline CDR1 SGDLS, CDR2 YYNGEE. CDR3 sequence: CASSPREGAGGIGRETQYF. The CDR3 DNA reads TGTGCCAGCAGCCCCCGAGAGGGAGCGGGAGGTATTGGTAGAGAGACCCAGTACTTC.